The T cell receptor (beta chain) under discussion was sequenced for a study of T cell responses to AZD1222 COVID-19 vaccine. As for this clone: Its antigen is unknown.

Findings of the study overall: A reported finding is that nearly half of spike-specific TCRs target unmutated variant regions. White British people made up most donors, females outnumbered males, and clonal diversity was possibly underestimated. Only after the peak T cell response were repertoires sampled.

Germline V gene lookup returns CDR1 LNHNV and CDR2 YYDKDF (reference sequence). The CDR3 is 15 amino acids. Deletions cut 1 base from V and 0 bases from J, with 7 bases between. Analysis merged second doses at about 4 or about 12 weeks. The method was immunoSEQ multiplex PCR; TCRdb's version includes in-frame clones alone and lacks a portion of them. This table holds approximately 150,000 clones, around nine tenths found once. The sequencing here drew on peripheral blood, taken 28 days after the second AZD1222 dose. This sequence joins TRBV15 and TRBJ1-3; D is unclear. The origin of this receptor is an adult who received the AZD1222 COVID-19 vaccine. The DNA for the CDR3 is TGTGCCACCAGCAGAGCCACCTCCTCTGGAAACACCATATATTTT. Protein product: CATSRATSSGNTIYF. Together with reference TRBV15 and TRBJ1-3, the CDR3 gives the full variable domain: DAMVIQNPRYQVTQFGKPVTLSCSQTLNHNVMYWYQQKSSQAPKLLFHYYDKDFNNEADTPDNFQSRRPNTSFCFLDIRSPGLGDTAMYLCATSRATSSGNTIYFGEGSWLTVV.